The 19 T cell receptor beta chains listed next were all sequenced from one sample in a study of shared clonotypes between healthy human individuals. The assay was immunoSEQ multiplex PCR, and TCRdb's table has in-frame clones only and misses some. The repertoire holds 950,000 to 1,300,000 clones, with roughly 75% as singletons. Sequencing was performed on memory CD4+ T cells sorted from blood. Subset meaning: CD45RA-negative fraction. The receptors were gathered from a man aged 18 to 35 in good health.

V gene TRBV27 combines with J gene TRBJ2-3; 7 bases are a match to TRBD1. Looked up from germline, CDR1 is MNHEY and CDR2 is SMNVEV (reference sequence). V lost 8 bases to trimming and J lost 2 bases; unmatched junction nucleotides: 16. The CDR3 extends over 17 amino acids. The CDR3 reads CASLPRDSAPTTDTQYF. CDR3 nucleotides: TGTGCCAGCCTTCCTAGGGACAGCGCACCCACCACAGATACGCAGTATTTT.

This chain uses TRBV7-2 with TRBJ1-5, with a possible D match to TRBD1 (6 bases). The CDR3 loop spans 17 amino acids. Trimming took 4 bases from V and 0 from J, leaving 16 bases between them. Germline V gives CDR1 SGHTA, CDR2 FQGNSA. CDR3 protein: CASSSGGGRYSNQPQHF. The CDR3 DNA sequence: TGTGCCAGCAGCTCGGGGGGGGGCCGATATAGCAATCAGCCCCAGCATTTT.

V usage is TRBV6-1 and J usage is TRBJ1-4, with TRBD1 matching 7 bases. The CDR3 extends over 14 amino acids. J lost 1 base, V lost 6 bases, and 2 bases had no gene match. Germline assignment: CDR1 MNHNS and CDR2 SASEGT. CDR3: CASRRQGTNEKLFF. The CDR3 bases are TGTGCCAGCAGAAGACAGGGAACTAATGAAAAACTGTTTTTT.

This chain joins TRBV9 and TRBJ2-1; TRBD1 matches at 10 bases. Germline V lookup: CDR1 SGDLS, CDR2 YYNGEE. Trimming at V came to 0 bases and at J to 7 bases, leaving 7 bases not matched to a gene. This CDR3 comprises 16 residues. DNA for the CDR3: TGTGCCAGCAGCGTAGTCCCCGACAGGGGGCGGAATGAGCAGTTCTTC. Amino acids: CASSVVPDRGRNEQFF.

This clone has at least ten counts. The genes are TRBV30 and TRBJ1-4, with a weak D call TRBD1 (5 bases). Germline V gene sequence: CDR1 GTSNPN, CDR2 SVGIG (reference sequence). Between the trimmed V and J ends, which lost 0 bases and 3 bases, there was a span of 14 bases. The CDR3 runs 16 residues. The CDR3 loop reads CAWSVPQGIANEKLFF. The CDR3 nucleotides read TGTGCCTGGAGTGTCCCTCAGGGTATAGCTAATGAAAAACTGTTTTTT.

The J gene is TRBJ1-2, the V gene TRBV5-4, with D unresolved. The CDR3 is made up of 15 amino acids. Per germline, CDR1 SGHNT and CDR2 YYREEE (reference sequence). The ends were cut back, 3 bases at V and 0 bases at J, with 12 bases in the middle. CDR3 in DNA: TGTGCCAGCAGCTCGGCGGACCGACCTAACTATGGCTACACCTTC. Translating gives CASSSADRPNYGYTF.

The CDR3 loop is CASSERIGTSWPGELFF. For the CDR3, the DNA is TGTGCCAGCAGTGAAAGGATCGGGACTAGCTGGCCCGGGGAGCTGTTTTTT. The V and J genes are TRBV6-1 and TRBJ2-2, with 9 bases that match TRBD2. CDR3 length equals 17 residues. After removal of 2 bases from V and 6 bases from J, the junction contained 10 bases not matched to a gene. Germline-derived CDR1 and CDR2 are MNHNS and SASEGT.

CDR3 sequence reads: CASSLDPGSAYEQYF. The DNA of the CDR3 is TGTGCCAGCAGCTTAGATCCTGGCAGTGCCTACGAGCAGTACTTC. The chain employs TRBV11-2 and TRBJ2-7; D not resolved. Trimming left V 0 bases short and J 2 bases short, with 11 bases between. Looked up from germline, CDR1 is SGHAT and CDR2 is FQNNGV. The CDR3 covers 15 residues.

The V and J genes are TRBV7-2 and TRBJ1-2; maybe TRBD1 (5 bases). Germline V gene sequence: CDR1 SGHTA, CDR2 FQGNSA. V was trimmed by 5 bases and J by 8 bases, leaving 15 bases between them. There are 13 residues in the CDR3. CDR3 residues: CASSLREGSGYTF. The CDR3, as DNA: TGTGCCAGCAGCCTCAGGGAAGGGAGCGGCTACACCTTC.

The chain couples TRBV28 to TRBJ1-6, with D possibly matching TRBD1 (5 bases). This CDR3 is built from 15 residues. CDR1 is MDHEN, CDR2 SYDVKM, per germline. V dropped 6 bases and J dropped 6 bases, with 15 bases sitting between them. In DNA form, the CDR3 reads TGTGCCAGCAGGGTTCCACTAGGGGTTAATTCACCCCTCCACTTT. Its translation: CASRVPLGVNSPLHF.

This clone occurred once. The chain employs TRBV15 and TRBJ1-5; 9 nucleotides align to TRBD1. Looked up from germline, CDR1 is LNHNV and CDR2 is YYDKDF (reference sequence). CDR3 length: 16 residues. V shed 1 base and J 7 bases; nucleotides not matched to a gene: 8. The chain's CDR3 is CATSRGVDRGEQPQHF. The CDR3 nucleotides are TGTGCCACCAGCAGAGGAGTGGACAGGGGCGAACAGCCCCAGCATTTT.

The V and J genes are TRBV18 and TRBJ1-2, with D possibly matching TRBD1 (5 bases). The germline V gene has CDR1 KGHSH and CDR2 LQKENI. CDR3 length: 13 residues. Trimming stripped 6 bases from V and 4 bases from J, with 12 bases between. CDR3 nucleotides: TGTGCCAGCTCTCTTGACAGCTCCTATGGCTACACCTTC. Its translation is CASSLDSSYGYTF.

This chain joins TRBV11-2 and TRBJ2-5; 14 positions agree with TRBD2. CDR3 length equals 16 residues. V lost 5 bases, J lost 4 bases, and 6 bases stayed unmatched. Germline values: CDR1 SGHAT, CDR2 FQNNGV. CDR3 coding DNA: TGTGCCAGCAGCCTGACTAGCGGGGGGGCCCGAGAGACCCAGTACTTC. Translation gives CASSLTSGGARETQYF. Using reference TRBV11-2 and TRBJ2-5 for the parts outside the CDR3, the full variable domain is EAGVAQSPRYKIIEKRQSVAFWCNPISGHATLYWYQQILGQGPKLLIQFQNNGVVDDSQLPKDRFSAERLKGVDSTLKIQPAKLEDSAVYLCASSLTSGGARETQYFGPGTRLLVL.

This chain uses TRBV6-1 with TRBJ1-3, with D maybe TRBD1 (6 bases). Germline V lookup: CDR1 MNHNS, CDR2 SASEGT. Trimming removed 1 base from V and 7 bases from J, with 23 bases in between. This CDR3 is 18 amino acids long. CDR3 sequence reads: CASSEVYPVGRGWNTIYF. DNA of the CDR3: TGTGCCAGCAGTGAAGTGTATCCGGTGGGCAGGGGATGGAACACCATATATTTT.

For the CDR3, the DNA is TGCGCCAGCAGCGCGTCCGTAGCGTTGGCCCCCACTGGGGCCAACGTCCTGACTTTC. Translation: CASSASVALAPTGANVLTF. The chain recombines TRBV5-1 with TRBJ2-6, with D maybe TRBD2 (5 bases). The length of the CDR3 is 19 residues. Germline-derived CDR1 and CDR2 are SGHRS and YFSETQ. The germline V and J ends were trimmed by 4 bases and 2 bases, with 22 bases remaining between them. The whole variable domain, remainder taken from reference TRBV5-1 and TRBJ2-6, is KAGVTQTPRYLIKTRGQQVTLSCSPISGHRSVSWYQQTPGQGLQFLFEYFSETQRNKGNFPGRFSGRQFSNSRSEMNVSTLELGDSALYLCASSASVALAPTGANVLTFGAGSRLTVL.

This chain uses TRBV10-2 with TRBJ2-7, with D perhaps TRBD1 (5 bases). The CDR3 has 14 residues. Per germline, CDR1 WSHSY and CDR2 SAAADI. V was shortened by 3 bases and J by 3 bases, with 12 bases between the two germline ends. CDR3 protein: CASSESSRGYEQYF. CDR3 DNA sequence: TGCGCCAGCAGTGAATCTAGTAGGGGCTACGAGCAGTACTTC.

This clone was seen just once. The gene calls are TRBV11-2 and TRBJ1-2; D remains ambiguous. The V gene's germline CDR1 is SGHAT and CDR2 FQNNGV. The length of the CDR3 is 16 residues. The V end was cut by 1 base, the J end by 1 base, with 13 bases between. CDR3 region: CASSLAFRRDNYGYTF. The CDR3 nucleotides are TGTGCCAGCAGCTTAGCTTTTCGACGGGATAACTATGGCTACACCTTC.

The V gene is TRBV2, the J gene TRBJ1-1; D gene unclear. The V end lost 2 bases, the J end lost 1 base, and 8 bases lay between the germline ends. The CDR3 consists of 14 residues. Germline loops: CDR1 SNHLY, CDR2 FYNNEI. The CDR3 region has the DNA TGTGCCAGCAGTGAATCCCCCGGGAACACTGAAGCTTTCTTT. Its translation: CASSESPGNTEAFF.

The chain employs TRBV7-9 and TRBJ2-3; D might be TRBD2 (6 bases). The CDR3 length is 16 residues. Trimming took 6 bases from V and 5 from J, leaving 21 bases between them. CDR1 and CDR2 from the germline V gene are SEHNR and FQNEAQ (reference sequence). The CDR3: CASSLGGSGAQDTQYF. In DNA, the CDR3 is TGTGCCAGCAGTCTAGGCGGTAGCGGAGCACAAGATACGCAGTATTTT.